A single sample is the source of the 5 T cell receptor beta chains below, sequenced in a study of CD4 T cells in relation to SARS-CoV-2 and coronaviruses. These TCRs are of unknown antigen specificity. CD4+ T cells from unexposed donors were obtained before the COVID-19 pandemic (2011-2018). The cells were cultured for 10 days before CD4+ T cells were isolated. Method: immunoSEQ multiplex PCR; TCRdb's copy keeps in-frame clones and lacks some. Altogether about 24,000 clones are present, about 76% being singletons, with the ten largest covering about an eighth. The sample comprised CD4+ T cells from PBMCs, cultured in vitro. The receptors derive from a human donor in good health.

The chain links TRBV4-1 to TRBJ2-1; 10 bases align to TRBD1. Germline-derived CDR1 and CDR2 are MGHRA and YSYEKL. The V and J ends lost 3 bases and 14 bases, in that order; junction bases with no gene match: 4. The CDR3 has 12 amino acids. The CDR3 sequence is CASSQTGGEKFF. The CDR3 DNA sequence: TGCGCCAGCAGCCAGACAGGGGGCGAAAAGTTCTTC.

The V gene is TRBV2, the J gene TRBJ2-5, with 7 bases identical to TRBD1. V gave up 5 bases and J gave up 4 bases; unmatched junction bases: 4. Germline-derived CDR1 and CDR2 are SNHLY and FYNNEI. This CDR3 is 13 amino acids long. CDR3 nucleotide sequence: TGTGCCAGCAGTAAGGGACAGTCAGAGACCCAGTACTTC. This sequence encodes CASSKGQSETQYF.

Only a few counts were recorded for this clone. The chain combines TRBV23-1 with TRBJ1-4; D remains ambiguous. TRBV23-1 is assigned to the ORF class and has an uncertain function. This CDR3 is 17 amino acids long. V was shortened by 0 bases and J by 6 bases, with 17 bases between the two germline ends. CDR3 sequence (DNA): TGCGCCAGCAGTCAATCGTGGTCGGGTGTGGGTTATGAAAAACTGTTTTTT. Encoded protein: CASSQSWSGVGYEKLFF.

The CDR3 reads CATSRGTRTGGNEQFF. The CDR3 DNA follows: TGTGCCACCAGCAGAGGGACTCGGACGGGGGGCAATGAGCAGTTCTTC. V gene TRBV15 combines with J gene TRBJ2-1; TRBD2 matches 7 bases. The CDR3 runs 16 residues. Germline CDR1 reads LNHNV; CDR2 reads YYDKDF (reference sequence). V dropped 1 base and J dropped 6; count of bases not matched to a gene: 9.

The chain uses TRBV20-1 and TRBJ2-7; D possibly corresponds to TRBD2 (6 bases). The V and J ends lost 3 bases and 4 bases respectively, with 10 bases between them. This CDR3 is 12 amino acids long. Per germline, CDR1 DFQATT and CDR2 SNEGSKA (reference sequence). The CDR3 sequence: CSASSSAYEQYF. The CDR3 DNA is TGCAGTGCTAGTTCTAGCGCATACGAGCAGTACTTC.